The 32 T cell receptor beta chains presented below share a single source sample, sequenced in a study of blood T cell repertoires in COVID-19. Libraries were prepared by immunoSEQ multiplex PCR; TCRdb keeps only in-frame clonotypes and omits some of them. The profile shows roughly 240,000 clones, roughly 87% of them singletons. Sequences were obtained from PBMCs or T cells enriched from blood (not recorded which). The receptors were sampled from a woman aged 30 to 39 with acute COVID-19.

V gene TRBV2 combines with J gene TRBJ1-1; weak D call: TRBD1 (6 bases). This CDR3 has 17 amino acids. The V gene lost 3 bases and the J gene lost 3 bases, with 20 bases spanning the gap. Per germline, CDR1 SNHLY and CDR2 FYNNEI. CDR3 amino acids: CASSDPRGGQGDTEAFF. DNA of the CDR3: TGTGCCAGCAGTGACCCCCGCGGGGGACAAGGGGACACTGAAGCTTTCTTT.

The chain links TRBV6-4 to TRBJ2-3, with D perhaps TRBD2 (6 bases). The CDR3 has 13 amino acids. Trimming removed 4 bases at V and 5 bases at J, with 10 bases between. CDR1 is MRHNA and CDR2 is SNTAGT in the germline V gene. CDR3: CASSGDSGDTQYF. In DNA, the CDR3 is TGTGCCAGCAGTGGGGACTCGGGAGATACGCAGTATTTT.

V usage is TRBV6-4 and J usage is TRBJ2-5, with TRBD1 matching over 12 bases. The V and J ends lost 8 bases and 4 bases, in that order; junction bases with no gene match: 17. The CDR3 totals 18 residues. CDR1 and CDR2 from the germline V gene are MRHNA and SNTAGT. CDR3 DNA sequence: TGTGCCAGCCTGCCGGGACAGGGGGCTCAGAAGGTAGGAGAGACCCAGTACTTC. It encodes CASLPGQGAQKVGETQYF.

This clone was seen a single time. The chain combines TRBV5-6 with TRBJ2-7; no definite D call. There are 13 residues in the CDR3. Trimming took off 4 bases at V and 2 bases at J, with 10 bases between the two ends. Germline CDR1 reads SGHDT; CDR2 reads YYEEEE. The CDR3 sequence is CASSPGYAYEQYF. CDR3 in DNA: TGTGCCAGCAGCCCAGGCTATGCCTACGAGCAGTACTTC.

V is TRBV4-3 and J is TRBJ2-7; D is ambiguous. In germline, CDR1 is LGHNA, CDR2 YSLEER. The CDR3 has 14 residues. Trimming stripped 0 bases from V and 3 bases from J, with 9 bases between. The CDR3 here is CASSQEQFLYEQYF. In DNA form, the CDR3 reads TGCGCCAGCAGCCAAGAACAGTTCCTCTACGAGCAGTACTTC.

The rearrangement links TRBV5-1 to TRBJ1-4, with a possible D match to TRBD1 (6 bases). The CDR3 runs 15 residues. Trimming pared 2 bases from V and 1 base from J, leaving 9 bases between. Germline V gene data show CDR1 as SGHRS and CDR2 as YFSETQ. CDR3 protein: CASSFGGQTNEKLFF. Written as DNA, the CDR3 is TGCGCCAGCAGCTTTGGGGGACAAACTAATGAAAAACTGTTTTTT.

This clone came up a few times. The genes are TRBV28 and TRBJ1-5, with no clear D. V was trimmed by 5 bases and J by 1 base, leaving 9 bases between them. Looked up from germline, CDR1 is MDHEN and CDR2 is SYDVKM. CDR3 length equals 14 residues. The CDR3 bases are TGTGCCAGCAGTCTTCTGGGCAGCAATCAGCCCCAGCATTTT. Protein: CASSLLGSNQPQHF.

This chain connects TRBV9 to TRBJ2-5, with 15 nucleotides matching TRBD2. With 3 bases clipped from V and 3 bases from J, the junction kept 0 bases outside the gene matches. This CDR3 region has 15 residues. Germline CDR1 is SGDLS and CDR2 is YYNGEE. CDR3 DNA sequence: TGTGCCAGCAGCGGGACTAGCGGGGGGGAAGAGACCCAGTACTTC. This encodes CASSGTSGGEETQYF.

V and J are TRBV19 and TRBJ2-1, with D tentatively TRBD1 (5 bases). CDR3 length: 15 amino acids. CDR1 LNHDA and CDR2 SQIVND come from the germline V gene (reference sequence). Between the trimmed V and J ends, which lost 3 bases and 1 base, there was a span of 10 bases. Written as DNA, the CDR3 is TGTGCCAGTAGTATGTCAGGGCATTCCTACAATGAGCAGTTCTTC. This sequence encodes CASSMSGHSYNEQFF.

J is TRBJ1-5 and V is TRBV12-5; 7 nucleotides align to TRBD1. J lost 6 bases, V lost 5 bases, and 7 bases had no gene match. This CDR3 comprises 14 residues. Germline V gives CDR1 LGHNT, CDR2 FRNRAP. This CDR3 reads CASGPDRLGQPQHF. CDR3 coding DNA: TGTGCTAGTGGTCCGGACAGGTTGGGTCAGCCCCAGCATTTT. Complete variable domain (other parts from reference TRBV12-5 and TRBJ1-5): DARVTQTPRHKVTEMGQEVTMRCQPILGHNTVFWYRQTMMQGLELLAYFRNRAPLDDSGMPKDRFSAEMPDATLATLKIQPSEPRDSAVYFCASGPDRLGQPQHFGDGTRLSIL.

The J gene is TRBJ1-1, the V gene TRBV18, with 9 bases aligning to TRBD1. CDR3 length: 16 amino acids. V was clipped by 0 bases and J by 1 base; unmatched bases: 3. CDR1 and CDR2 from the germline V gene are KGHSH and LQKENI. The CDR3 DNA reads TGTGCCAGCTCACCACCGGGACAGGGAACGAACACTGAAGCTTTCTTT. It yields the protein CASSPPGQGTNTEAFF.

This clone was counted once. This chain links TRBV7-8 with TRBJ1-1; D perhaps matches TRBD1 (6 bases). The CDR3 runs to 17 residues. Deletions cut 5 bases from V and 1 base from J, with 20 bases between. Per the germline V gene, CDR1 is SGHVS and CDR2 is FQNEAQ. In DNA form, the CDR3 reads TGTGCCAGCAGCCTCACATTCGCCGGGACAAGGAACACTGAAGCTTTCTTT. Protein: CASSLTFAGTRNTEAFF.

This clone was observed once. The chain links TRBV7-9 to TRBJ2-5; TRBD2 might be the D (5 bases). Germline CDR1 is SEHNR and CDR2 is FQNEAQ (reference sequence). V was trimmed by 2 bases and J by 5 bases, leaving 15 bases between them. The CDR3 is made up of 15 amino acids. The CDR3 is CASSLQTFGGETQYF. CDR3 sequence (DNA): TGTGCCAGCAGCTTACAAACGTTCGGAGGCGAGACCCAGTACTTC.

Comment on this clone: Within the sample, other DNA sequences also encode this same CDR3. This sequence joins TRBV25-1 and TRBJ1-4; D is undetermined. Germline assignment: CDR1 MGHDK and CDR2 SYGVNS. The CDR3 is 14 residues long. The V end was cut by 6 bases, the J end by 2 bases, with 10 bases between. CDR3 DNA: TGTGCCAGCAGCGTACCGGGGACTAATGAAAAACTGTTTTTT. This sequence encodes CASSVPGTNEKLFF.

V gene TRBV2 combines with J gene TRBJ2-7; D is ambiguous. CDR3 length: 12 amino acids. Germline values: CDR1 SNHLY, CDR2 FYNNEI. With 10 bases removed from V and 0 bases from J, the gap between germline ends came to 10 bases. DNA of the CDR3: TGTGCCACACTCAAACCCTCCTACGAGCAGTACTTC. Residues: CATLKPSYEQYF.

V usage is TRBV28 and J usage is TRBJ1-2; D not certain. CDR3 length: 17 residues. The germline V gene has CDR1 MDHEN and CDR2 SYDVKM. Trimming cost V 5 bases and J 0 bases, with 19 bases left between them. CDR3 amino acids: CASSTRTGSRTNYGYTF. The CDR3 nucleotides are TGTGCCAGCAGTACCCGGACGGGAAGCAGGACTAACTATGGCTACACCTTC.

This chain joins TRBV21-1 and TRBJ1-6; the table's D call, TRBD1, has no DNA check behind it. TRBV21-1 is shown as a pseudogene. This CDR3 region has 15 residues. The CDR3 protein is CASSKDQGNASPLHF. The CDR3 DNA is TGTGCCAGCAGCAAAGATCAGGGTAACGCTTCACCCCTCCACTTT.

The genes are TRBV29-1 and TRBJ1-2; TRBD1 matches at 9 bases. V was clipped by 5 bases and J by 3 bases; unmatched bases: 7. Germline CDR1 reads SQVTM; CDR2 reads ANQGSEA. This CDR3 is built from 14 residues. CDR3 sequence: CSVFPRDRDYGYTF. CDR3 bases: TGCAGCGTTTTTCCCCGGGACAGGGACTATGGCTACACCTTC. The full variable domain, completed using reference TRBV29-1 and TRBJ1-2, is SAVISQKPSRDICQRGTSLTIQCQVDSQVTMMFWYRQQPGQSLTLIATANQGSEATYESGFVIDKFPISRPNLTFSTLTVSNMSPEDSSIYLCSVFPRDRDYGYTFGSGTRLTVV.

CDR3 sequence reads: CASSRGLTYEQYF. CDR3 nucleotides: TGTGCCAGCAGTAGGGGCCTGACCTACGAGCAGTACTTC. This rearrangement joins TRBV3-1 (or the pseudogene TRBV3-2) to TRBJ2-7; perhaps TRBD1 as D (5 bases). CDR1 and CDR2 (germline): LGHDT, YNNKEL (reference sequence). The CDR3 runs to 13 residues. Trimming pared 6 bases from V and 2 bases from J, leaving 11 bases between.

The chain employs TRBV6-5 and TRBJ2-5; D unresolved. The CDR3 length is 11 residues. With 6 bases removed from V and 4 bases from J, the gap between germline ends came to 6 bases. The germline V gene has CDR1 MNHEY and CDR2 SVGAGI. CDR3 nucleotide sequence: TGTGCCAGCAGAGCCACAGAGACCCAGTACTTC. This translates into CASRATETQYF.

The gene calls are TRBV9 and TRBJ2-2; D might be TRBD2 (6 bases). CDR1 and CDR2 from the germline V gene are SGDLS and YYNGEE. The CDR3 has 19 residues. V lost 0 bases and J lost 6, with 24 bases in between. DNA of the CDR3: TGTGCCAGCAGCGTAGCACCTGGCGGGACTTTCTTATCCCCCGGGGAGCTGTTTTTT. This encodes CASSVAPGGTFLSPGELFF.

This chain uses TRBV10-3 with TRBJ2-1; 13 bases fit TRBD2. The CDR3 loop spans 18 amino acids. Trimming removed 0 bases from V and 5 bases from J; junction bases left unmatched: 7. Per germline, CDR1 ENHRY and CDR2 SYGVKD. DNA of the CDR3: TGTGCCATCAGTGAGTCTGGGGGACTAGCGGGGAAAAACAATGAGCAGTTCTTC. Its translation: CAISESGGLAGKNNEQFF.

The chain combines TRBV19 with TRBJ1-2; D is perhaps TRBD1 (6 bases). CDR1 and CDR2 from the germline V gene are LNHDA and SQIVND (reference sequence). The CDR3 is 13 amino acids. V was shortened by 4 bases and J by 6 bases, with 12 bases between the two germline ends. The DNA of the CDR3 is TGTGCCAGTAGTAATCAGGGGTTTGATGGCTACACCTTC. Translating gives CASSNQGFDGYTF. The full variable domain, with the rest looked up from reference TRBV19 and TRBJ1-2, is DGGITQSPKYLFRKEGQNVTLSCEQNLNHDAMYWYRQDPGQGLRLIYYSQIVNDFQKGDIAEGYSVSREKKESFPLTVTSAQKNPTAFYLCASSNQGFDGYTFGSGTRLTVV.

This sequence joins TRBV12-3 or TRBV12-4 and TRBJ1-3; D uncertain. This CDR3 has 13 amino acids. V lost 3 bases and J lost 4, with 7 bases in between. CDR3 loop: CASSLEGGNTIYF. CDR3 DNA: TGTGCCAGCAGTTTGGAGGGAGGAAACACCATATATTTT.

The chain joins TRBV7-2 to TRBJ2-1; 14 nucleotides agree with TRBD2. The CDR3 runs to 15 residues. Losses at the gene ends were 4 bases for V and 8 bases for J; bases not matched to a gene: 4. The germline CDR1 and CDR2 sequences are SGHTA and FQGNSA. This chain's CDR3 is CASSSTSGGAYEQFF. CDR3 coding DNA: TGTGCCAGCAGCTCGACTAGCGGGGGGGCCTATGAGCAGTTCTTC.

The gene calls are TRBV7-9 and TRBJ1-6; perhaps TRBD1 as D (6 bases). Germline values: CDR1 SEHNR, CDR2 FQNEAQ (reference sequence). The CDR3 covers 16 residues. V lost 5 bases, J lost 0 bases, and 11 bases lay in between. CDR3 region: CASSRTGFSYNSPLHF. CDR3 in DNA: TGTGCCAGCAGCCGAACAGGGTTCTCCTATAATTCACCCCTCCACTTT.

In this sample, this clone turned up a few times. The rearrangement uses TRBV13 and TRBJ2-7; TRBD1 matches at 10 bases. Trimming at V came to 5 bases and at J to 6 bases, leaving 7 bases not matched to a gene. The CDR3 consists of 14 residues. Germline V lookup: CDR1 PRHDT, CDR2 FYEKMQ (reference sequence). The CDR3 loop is CASSTGTGVLEQYF. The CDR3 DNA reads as TGTGCCAGCAGCACCGGGACAGGGGTGCTCGAGCAGTACTTC.

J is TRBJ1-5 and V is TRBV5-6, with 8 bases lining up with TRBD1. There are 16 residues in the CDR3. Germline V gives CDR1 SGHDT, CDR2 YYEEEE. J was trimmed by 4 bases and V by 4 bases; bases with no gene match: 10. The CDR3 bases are TGTGCCAGCAGCGCCTCCCGGACAGGGCGAAATCAGCCCCAGCATTTT. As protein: CASSASRTGRNQPQHF.

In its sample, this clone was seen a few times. CDR3 sequence: CASSYGQGYNQPQHF. CDR3 sequence (DNA): TGTGCCAGCAGCTACGGACAGGGGTACAATCAGCCCCAGCATTTT. The chain recombines TRBV6-6 with TRBJ1-5; TRBD1 aligns across 9 bases. Germline V gene lookup returns CDR1 MNHNY and CDR2 SVGAGI (reference sequence). The CDR3 sequence is 15 residues long. Trimming at V came to 6 bases and at J to 3 bases, leaving 6 bases not matched to a gene.

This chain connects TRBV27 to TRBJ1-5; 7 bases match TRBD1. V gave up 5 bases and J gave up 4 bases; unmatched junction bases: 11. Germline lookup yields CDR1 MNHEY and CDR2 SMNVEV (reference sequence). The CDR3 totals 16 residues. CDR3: CASSPRQGETNQPQHF. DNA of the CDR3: TGTGCCAGCAGTCCCCGACAGGGAGAAACTAATCAGCCCCAGCATTTT.

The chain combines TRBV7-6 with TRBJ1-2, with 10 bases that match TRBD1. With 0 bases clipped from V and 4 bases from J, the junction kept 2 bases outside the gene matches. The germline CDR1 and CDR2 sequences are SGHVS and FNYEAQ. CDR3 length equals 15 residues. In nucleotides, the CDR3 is TGTGCCAGCAGCTTAGCGCGGGACAGGGGCTATGGCTACACCTTC. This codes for CASSLARDRGYGYTF.

The CDR3 sequence is CASSQERGLLIGYTF. The CDR3 coding sequence is TGTGCCAGCAGCCAAGAAAGGGGACTCCTTATTGGCTACACCTTC. The chain recombines TRBV14 with TRBJ1-2; D might be TRBD1 (5 bases). Germline values: CDR1 SGHDN, CDR2 FVKESK. V dropped 0 bases and J dropped 7 bases, with 15 bases sitting between them. There are 15 residues in the CDR3.